The entry below describes one TCR beta chain. These data come from a study of blood T cell repertoires in COVID-19. Original data processing: Estimates of nucleated cell counts were drawn from the amplification of reference gene primers. TCRdb's copy holds only in-frame clones and misses some; the assay was immunoSEQ multiplex PCR. V and J calls and clone size are as listed in that table; D and trimming were resolved from the DNA. This table holds fewer than 250,000 clones, about nine tenths found once. The sample consisted of PBMCs or T cells enriched from blood (not recorded which). The clonotype was recovered from a woman aged 25 to 39 with acute COVID-19.

The CDR3 is CASSSTALMNTEAFF. CDR3 coding DNA: TGCGCCAGCAGCTCGACAGCGCTGATGAACACTGAAGCTTTCTTT. The rearrangement uses TRBV5-1 and TRBJ1-1; perhaps TRBD1 as D (5 bases). From germline, CDR1 is SGHRS and CDR2 YFSETQ. This CDR3 has 15 residues. With 3 bases removed from V and 0 bases from J, the gap between germline ends came to 12 bases.